These T cell receptor beta chains were read from a single sample in a study of CD8+ T cells in alopecia areata. Libraries were prepared by immunoSEQ multiplex PCR; TCRdb keeps only in-frame clonotypes and omits some of them. This sample has under 200,000 clones, with less than 70% found just once. This specimen was CD4+ T cells sorted from blood, taken at week 24, from a patient treated with tofacitinib. These receptor sequences come from a human donor with alopecia areata. The CDR3 runs from the conserved cysteine through the conserved F or W.

v_call cdr3_aa
TRBV23-1 CASSRLRPGQGATEAFF
TRBV23-1 CASSSLGQGAGANVLTF
TRBV7-9 CASSLSGTGIAGANVLTF
TRBV10-3 CAIARLTGASGNEQFF
TRBV6-6 CASSYLETQYF
TRBV19 CASSIAGTVTGELFF
TRBV2 CASSDWGSGNTIYF
TRBV30 CAWMRLGGWTQYF
TRBV5-1 CASSLGINTEAFF
TRBV18 CASSPGQDEAFF
TRBV5-6 CASSLRAGSADTQYF
TRBV29-1 CSVEEPPGMWGYTF
TRBV18 CASSDGNQPQHF
TRBV29-1 CSAMDRANYGYTF
TRBV14 CASSQDFRLAGIFEQFF
TRBV29-1 CSVGQGKETQYF
TRBV19 CASSDRDIGSSYNSPLHF
TRBV4-2 CASSQDGTGVNNYGYTF
TRBV7-9 CASSLLTDEAFF
TRBV6-1 CASSEQGAYGYTF
TRBV30 CAWTRWAGDNSPLHF
TRBV14 CASSQSGSGTQPQHF
TRBV5-6 CASSLAGIQEREQYF
TRBV6-5 CASRRTGTENQPQHF
TRBV14 CASSPRPGELFF
TRBV10-3 CAISEPMRDGYTF
TRBV30 CAWSEQGSGANVLTF